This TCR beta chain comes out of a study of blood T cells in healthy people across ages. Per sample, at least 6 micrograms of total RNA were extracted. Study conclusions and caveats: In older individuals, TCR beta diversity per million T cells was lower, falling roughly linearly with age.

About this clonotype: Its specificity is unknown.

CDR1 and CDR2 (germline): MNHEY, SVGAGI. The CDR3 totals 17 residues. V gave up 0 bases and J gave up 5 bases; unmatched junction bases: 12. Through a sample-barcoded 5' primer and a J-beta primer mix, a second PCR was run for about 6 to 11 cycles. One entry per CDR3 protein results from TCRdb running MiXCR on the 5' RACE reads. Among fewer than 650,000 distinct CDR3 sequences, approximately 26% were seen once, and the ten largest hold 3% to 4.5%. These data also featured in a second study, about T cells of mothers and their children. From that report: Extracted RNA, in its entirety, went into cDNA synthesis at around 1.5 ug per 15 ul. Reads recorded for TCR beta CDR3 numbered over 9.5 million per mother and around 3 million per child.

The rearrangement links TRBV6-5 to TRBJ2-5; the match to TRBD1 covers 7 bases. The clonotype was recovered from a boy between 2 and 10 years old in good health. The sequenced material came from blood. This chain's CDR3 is CASSYSGTAWDGETQYF. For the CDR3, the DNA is TGTGCCAGCAGTTACTCGGGGACAGCGTGGGATGGGGAGACCCAGTACTTC.